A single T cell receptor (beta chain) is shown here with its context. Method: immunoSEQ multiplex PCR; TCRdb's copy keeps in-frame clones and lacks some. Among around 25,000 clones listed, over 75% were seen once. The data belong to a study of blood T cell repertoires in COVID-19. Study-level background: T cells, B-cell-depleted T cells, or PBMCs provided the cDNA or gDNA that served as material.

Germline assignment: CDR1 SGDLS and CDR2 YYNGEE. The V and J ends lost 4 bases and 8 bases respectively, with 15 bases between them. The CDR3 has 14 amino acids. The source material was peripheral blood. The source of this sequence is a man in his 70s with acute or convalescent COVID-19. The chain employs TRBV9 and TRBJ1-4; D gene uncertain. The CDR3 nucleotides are TGTGCCAGCAGCAACCCTGGAGTGTCCGAAAAACTGTTTTTT. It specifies CASSNPGVSEKLFF.